This TCR beta chain is drawn from a study of blood T cell repertoires in COVID-19. Study-wide background: Specimens from acute and convalescent COVID-19 originated in the United States, Italy and Spain.

Generated by immunoSEQ multiplex PCR, the TCRdb table keeps only in-frame clones and is missing some. Among roughly 150,000 clones listed, 84% were seen once. The length of the CDR3 is 12 residues. Germline trimming cut 6 bases from V and 7 bases from J; bases unmatched to any gene: 6. What was sequenced was peripheral blood. This chain connects TRBV12-3 or TRBV12-4 to TRBJ2-7; 7 bases map to TRBD1. This clonotype was obtained from a woman aged 50 to 65 in a cohort sampled during active or convalescent COVID-19. The chain's CDR3 is CASRTQQGEQYF. CDR3 sequence (DNA): TGTGCCAGCAGAACACAACAGGGGGAGCAGTACTTC.